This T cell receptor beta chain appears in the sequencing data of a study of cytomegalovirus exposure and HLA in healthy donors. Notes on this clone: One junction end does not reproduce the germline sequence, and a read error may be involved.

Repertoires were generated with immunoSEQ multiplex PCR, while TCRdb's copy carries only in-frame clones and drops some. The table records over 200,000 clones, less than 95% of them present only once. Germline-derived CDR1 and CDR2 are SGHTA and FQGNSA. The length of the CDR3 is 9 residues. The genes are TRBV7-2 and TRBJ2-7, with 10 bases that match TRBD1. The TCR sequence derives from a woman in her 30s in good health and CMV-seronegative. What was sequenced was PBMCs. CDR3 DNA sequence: TGTGCCAGCAAAGACAGGGGGCGCTTC. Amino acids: CASKDRGRF.